The entry below gives a single T cell receptor (beta chain) sequence along with its context. Its target is unknown. This sample was included in a study of memory CD4+ T cells and cytomegalovirus serostatus. General study results and limits: Of approximately 160 reported CMV TCRbeta sequences, around 63 were found in memory CD4+ repertoires. A US-trained random forest predicted CMV serostatus with median AUC around 0.9.

The data were produced by immunoSEQ multiplex PCR, yet TCRdb's version contains in-frame clones alone and is incomplete. The table lists approximately 50,000 clones, about 80% of them singletons. Single viable CD3+CD4+CD8-CD45RO+ cells were sorted as the memory CD4+ T cells. CMV serostatus came from serum IgG against pp150, pp28, p38, p52. Unmatched junction bases numbered 11, after V lost 6 bases and J lost 8 bases. There are 14 residues in the CDR3. Per germline, CDR1 MNHNS and CDR2 SASEGT. Sequencing was performed on memory CD4+ T cells from blood. The sequence was obtained from an adult in good health and CMV-seropositive. V and J are TRBV6-1 and TRBJ1-2; 8 nucleotides match TRBD1. CDR3 DNA: TGTGCCAGCAGGCAGGGGGCGCGGTCCTCCGGCTACACCTTC. Its protein product is CASRQGARSSGYTF.